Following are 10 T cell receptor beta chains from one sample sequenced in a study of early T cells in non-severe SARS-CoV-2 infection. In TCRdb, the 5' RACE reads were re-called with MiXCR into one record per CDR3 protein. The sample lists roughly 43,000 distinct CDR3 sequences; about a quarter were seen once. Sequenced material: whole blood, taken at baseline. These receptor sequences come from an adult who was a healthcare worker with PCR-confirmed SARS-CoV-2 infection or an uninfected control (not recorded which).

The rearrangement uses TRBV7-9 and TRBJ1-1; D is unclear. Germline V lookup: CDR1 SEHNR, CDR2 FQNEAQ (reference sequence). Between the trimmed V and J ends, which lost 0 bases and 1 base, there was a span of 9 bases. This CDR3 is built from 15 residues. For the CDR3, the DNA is TGTGCCAGCAGCTTAGCACAACACAAGAACACTGAAGCTTTCTTT. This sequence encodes CASSLAQHKNTEAFF.

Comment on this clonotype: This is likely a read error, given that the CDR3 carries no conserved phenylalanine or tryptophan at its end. Here the CDR3 DNA reads TGTGCCAGCTCTCCTGGGACTAGCGGGCACACAGATACGCAGTATTCT. As protein: CASSPGTSGHTDTQYS. The chain combines TRBV18 with TRBJ2-3; TRBD2 matches at 12 bases. The CDR3 totals 16 residues. Germline V gene data show CDR1 as KGHSH and CDR2 as LQKENI. After removal of 6 bases from V and 2 bases from J, the junction contained 6 bases not matched to a gene.

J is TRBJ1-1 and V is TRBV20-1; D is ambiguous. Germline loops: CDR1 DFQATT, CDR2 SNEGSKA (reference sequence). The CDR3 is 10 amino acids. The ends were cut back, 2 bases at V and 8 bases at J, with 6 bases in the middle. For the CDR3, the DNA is TGCAGTGCTAGATGGGGAGAAGCTTTCTTT. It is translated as CSARWGEAFF.

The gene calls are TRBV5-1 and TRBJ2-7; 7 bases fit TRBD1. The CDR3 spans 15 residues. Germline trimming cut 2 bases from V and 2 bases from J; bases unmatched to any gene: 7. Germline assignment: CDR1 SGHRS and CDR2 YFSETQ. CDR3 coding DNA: TGCGCCAGCAGCTTTGACAGGGCTGCTACCTACGAGCAGTACTTC. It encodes CASSFDRAATYEQYF.

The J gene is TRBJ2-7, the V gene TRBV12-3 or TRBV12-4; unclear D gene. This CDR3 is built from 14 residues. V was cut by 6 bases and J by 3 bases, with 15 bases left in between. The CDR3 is CASSRTPRDYEQYF. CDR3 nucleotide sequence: TGTGCCAGCAGCCGGACCCCCCGAGACTACGAGCAGTACTTC.

CDR3: CASSLPDRANTGELFF. In nucleotides, the CDR3 is TGTGCCAGCAGCTTACCCGACAGGGCGAACACCGGGGAGCTGTTTTTT. The chain employs TRBV5-4 and TRBJ2-2, with 7 nucleotides matching TRBD1. The CDR3 contains 16 residues. With 2 bases clipped from V and 0 bases from J, the junction kept 4 bases outside the gene matches. Germline CDR1 and CDR2: SGHNT and YYREEE (reference sequence). Complete variable domain (other parts from reference TRBV5-4 and TRBJ2-2): ETGVTQSPTHLIKTRGQQVTLRCSSQSGHNTVSWYQQALGQGPQFIFQYYREEENGRGNFPPRFSGLQFPNYSSELNVNALELDDSALYLCASSLPDRANTGELFFGEGSRLTVL.

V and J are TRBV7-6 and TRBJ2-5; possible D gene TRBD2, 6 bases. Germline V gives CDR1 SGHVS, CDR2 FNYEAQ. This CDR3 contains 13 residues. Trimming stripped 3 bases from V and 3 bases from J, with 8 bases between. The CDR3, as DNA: TGTGCCAGCAGCTTGGGGGGAAAAGAGACCCAGTACTTC. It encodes CASSLGGKETQYF.

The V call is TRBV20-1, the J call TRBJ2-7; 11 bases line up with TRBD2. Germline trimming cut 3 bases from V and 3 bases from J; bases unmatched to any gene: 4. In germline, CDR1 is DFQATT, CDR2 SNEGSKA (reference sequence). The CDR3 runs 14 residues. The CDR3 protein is CSASLAGGLYEQYF. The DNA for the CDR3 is TGCAGTGCTAGCCTAGCGGGGGGACTCTACGAGCAGTACTTC.

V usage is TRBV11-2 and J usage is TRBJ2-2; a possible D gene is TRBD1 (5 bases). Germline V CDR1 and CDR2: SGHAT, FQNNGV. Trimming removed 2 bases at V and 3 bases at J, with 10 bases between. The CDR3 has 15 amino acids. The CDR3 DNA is TGTGCCAGCAGCTTAACACAGGCGTACACCGGGGAGCTGTTTTTT. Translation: CASSLTQAYTGELFF.

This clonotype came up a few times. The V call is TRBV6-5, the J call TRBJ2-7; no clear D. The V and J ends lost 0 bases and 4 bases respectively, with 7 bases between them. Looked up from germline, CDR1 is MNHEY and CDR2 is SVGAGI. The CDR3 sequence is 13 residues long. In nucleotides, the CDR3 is TGTGCCAGCAGTTACTCGATGGGTTACGAGCAGTACTTC. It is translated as CASSYSMGYEQYF.